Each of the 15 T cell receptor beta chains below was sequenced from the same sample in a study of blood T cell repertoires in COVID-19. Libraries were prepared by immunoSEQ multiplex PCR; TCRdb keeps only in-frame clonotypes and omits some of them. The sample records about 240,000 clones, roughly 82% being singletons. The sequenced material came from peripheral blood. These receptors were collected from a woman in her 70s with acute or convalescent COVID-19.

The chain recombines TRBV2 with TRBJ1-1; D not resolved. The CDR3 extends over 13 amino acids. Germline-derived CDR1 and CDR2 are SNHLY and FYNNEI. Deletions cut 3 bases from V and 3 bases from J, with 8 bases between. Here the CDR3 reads CASSDGLYTEAFF. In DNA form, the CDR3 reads TGTGCCAGCAGTGATGGCCTCTACACTGAAGCTTTCTTT.

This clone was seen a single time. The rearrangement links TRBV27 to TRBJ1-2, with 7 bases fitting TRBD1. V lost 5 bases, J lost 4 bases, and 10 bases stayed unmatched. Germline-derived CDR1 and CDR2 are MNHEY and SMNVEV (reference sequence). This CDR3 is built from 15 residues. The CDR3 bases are TGTGCCAGCAGTCCCCGGTCGGCAGGGGGCTATGGCTACACCTTC. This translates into CASSPRSAGGYGYTF.

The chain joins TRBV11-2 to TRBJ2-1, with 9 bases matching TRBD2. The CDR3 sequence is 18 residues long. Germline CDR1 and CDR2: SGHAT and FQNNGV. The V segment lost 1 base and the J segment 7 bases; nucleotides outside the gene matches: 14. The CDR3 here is CASSLAARGGRTKNEQFF. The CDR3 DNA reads TGTGCCAGCAGCTTAGCTGCGCGGGGGGGCCGGACAAAGAATGAGCAGTTCTTC.

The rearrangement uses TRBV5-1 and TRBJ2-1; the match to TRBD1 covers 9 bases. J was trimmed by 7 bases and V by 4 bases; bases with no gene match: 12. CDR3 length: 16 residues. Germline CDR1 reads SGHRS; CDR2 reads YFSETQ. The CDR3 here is CASSPTPGQGMNEQFF. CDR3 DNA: TGCGCCAGCAGCCCCACGCCGGGACAGGGAATGAATGAGCAGTTCTTC.

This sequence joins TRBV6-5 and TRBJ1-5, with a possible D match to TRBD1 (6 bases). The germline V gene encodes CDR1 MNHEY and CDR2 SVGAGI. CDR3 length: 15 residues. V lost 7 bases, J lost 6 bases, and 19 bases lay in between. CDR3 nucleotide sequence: TGTGCCAGCAAGCCCCTCTCGCAGGGGATTCAGCCCCAGCATTTT. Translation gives CASKPLSQGIQPQHF.

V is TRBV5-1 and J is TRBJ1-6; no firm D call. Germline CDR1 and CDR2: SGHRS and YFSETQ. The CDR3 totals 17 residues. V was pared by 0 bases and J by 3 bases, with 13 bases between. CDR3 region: CASSLAAAEGYNSPLHF. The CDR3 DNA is TGCGCCAGCAGCTTGGCCGCTGCGGAGGGCTATAATTCACCCCTCCACTTT. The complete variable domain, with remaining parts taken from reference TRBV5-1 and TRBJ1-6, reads KAGVTQTPRYLIKTRGQQVTLSCSPISGHRSVSWYQQTPGQGLQFLFEYFSETQRNKGNFPGRFSGRQFSNSRSEMNVSTLELGDSALYLCASSLAAAEGYNSPLHFGNGTRLTVT.

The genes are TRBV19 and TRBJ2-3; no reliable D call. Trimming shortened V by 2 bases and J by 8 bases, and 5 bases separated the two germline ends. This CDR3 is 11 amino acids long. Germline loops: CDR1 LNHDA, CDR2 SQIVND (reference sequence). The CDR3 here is CASSIRGTQYF. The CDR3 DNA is TGTGCCAGTAGTATAAGAGGTACGCAGTATTTT.

The CDR3 DNA sequence: TGTGCCAGCAGCCTACAGGGAGTGGGGGAGCTGTTTTTT. It yields the protein CASSLQGVGELFF. V gene TRBV7-2 combines with J gene TRBJ2-2; D is possibly TRBD1 (6 bases). Per germline, CDR1 SGHTA and CDR2 FQGNSA. The germline V and J ends were trimmed by 5 bases and 8 bases, with 12 bases remaining between them. This CDR3 comprises 13 residues.

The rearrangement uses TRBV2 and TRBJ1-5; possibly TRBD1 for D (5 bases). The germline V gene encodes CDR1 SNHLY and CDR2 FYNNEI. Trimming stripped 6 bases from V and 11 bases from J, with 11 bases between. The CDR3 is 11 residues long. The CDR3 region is CASSQTGTQHF. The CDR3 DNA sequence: TGTGCCAGCAGCCAAACAGGTACCCAGCATTTT.

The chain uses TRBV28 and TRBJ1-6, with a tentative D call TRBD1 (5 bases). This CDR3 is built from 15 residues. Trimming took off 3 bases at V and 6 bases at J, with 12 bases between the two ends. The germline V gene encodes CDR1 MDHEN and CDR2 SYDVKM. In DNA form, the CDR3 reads TGTGCCAGCAGTTTGGGGGGAGACATTAATTCACCCCTCCACTTT. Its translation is CASSLGGDINSPLHF.

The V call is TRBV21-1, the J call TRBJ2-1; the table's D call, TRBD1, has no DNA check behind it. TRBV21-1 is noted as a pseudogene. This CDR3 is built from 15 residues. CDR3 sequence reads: CASSTQGGSYNEQFF. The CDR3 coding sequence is TGTGCCAGCAGCACGCAGGGGGGTTCCTACAATGAGCAGTTCTTC.

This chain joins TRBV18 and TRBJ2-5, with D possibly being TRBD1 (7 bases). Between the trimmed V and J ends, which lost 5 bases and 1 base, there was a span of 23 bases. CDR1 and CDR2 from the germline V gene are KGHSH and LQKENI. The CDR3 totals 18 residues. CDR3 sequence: CASSSIWARRDSQETQYF. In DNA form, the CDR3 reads TGTGCCAGCTCATCAATTTGGGCACGGCGGGACAGCCAAGAGACCCAGTACTTC.

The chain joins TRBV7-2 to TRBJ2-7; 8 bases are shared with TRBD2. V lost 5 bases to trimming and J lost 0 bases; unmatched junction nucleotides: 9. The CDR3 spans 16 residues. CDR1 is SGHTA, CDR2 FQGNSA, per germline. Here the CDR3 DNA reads TGTGCCAGCAGCCAGCGACCTAGCGGGTACTCCTACGAGCAGTACTTC. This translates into CASSQRPSGYSYEQYF.

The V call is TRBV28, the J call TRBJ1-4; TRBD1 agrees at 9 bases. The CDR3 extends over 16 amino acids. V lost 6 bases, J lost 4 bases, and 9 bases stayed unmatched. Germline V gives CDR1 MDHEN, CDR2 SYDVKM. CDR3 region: CASRTQGAQGNEKLFF. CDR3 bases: TGTGCCAGCAGAACACAGGGGGCGCAGGGTAATGAAAAACTGTTTTTT. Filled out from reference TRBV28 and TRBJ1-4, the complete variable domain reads DVKVTQSSRYLVKRTGEKVFLECVQDMDHENMFWYRQDPGLGLRLIYFSYDVKMKEKGDIPEGYSVSREKKERFSLILESASTNQTSMYLCASRTQGAQGNEKLFFGSGTQLSVL.

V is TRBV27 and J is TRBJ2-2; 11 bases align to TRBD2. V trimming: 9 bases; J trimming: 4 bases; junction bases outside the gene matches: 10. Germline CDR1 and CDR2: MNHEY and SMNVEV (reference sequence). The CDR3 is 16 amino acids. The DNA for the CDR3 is TGTGCCAGTATAGCGGGGGGGCCGTGGACCACCGGGGAGCTGTTTTTT. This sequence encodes CASIAGGPWTTGELFF.